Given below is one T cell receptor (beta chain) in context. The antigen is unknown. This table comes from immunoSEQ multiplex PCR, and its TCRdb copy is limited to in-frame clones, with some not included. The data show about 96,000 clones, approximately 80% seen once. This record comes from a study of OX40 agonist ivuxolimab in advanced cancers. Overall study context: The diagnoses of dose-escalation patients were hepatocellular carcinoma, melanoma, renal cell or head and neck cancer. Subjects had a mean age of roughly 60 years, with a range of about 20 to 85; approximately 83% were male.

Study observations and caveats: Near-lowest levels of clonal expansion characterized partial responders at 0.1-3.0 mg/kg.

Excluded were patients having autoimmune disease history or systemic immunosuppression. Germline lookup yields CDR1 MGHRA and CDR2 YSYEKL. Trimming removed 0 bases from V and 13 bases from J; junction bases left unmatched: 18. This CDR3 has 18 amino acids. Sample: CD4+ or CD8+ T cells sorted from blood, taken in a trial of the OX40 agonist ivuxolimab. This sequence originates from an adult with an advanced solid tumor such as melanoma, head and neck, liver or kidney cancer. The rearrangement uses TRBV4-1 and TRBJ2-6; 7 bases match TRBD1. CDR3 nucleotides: TGCGCCAGCAGCCAAGACCATTCGAGACAGGGAGCAGGTTTAGTCCTGACTTTC. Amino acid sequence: CASSQDHSRQGAGLVLTF.